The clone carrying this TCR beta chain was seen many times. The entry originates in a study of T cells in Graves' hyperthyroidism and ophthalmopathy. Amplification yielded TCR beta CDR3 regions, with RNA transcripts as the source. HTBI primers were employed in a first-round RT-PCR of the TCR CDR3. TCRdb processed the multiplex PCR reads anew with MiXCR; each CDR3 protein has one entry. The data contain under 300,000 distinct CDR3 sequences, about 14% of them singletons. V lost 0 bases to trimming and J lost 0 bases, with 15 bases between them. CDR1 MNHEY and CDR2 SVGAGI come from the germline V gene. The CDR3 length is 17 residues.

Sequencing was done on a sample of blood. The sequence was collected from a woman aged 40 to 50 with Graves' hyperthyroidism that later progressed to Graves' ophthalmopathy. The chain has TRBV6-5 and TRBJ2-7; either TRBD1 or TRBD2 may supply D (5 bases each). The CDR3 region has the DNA TGTGCCAGCAGTTACTCGTCCGACGGGGCTAGCTCCTACGAGCAGTACTTC. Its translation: CASSYSSDGASSYEQYF.